What follows is one TCR beta chain and its context. The data originate from a study of blood T cell repertoires in COVID-19. Study information: From T cells, B-cell-depleted T cells, or PBMCs came the material, which was cDNA or gDNA.

V lost 4 bases and J lost 4; bases outside the gene matches: 12. This CDR3 has 16 amino acids. Germline-derived CDR1 and CDR2 are SGHDN and FVKESK. Methods used by the authors: Estimated nucleated cell counts came from reference gene primer amplification. Clones were sequenced by immunoSEQ multiplex PCR, and TCRdb holds only the in-frame ones, with some missing. V, J and clone size derive from that table, while D and trimming were established from the DNA sequence. Of some 190,000 clones listed, 84% are singletons. The V and J genes are TRBV14 and TRBJ2-7; TRBD2 matches 8 bases. The receptor's source is a woman in her 70s with active or convalescent COVID-19. Sequenced material: peripheral blood. The CDR3 sequence: CASSPGEREFLYEQYF. The CDR3 DNA reads TGTGCCAGCAGCCCCGGTGAGCGGGAGTTCCTGTACGAGCAGTACTTC.